The clone carrying this TCR beta chain was recorded a few times. Its antigen is not known. Time point denoted: newly diagnosed GD, antithyroid drugs for less than 3 months. PBMC-extracted RNA yielded the TCR library. CDR1 and CDR2 (germline): LGHDT, YNNKEL (reference sequence). The J segment lost 5 bases and the V segment lost 0 bases, leaving 11 bases of the junction unmatched. CDR3 length equals 17 residues. Building the TCR beta libraries relied on iRepertoire HTBI primers, and CDR3 regions underwent Arm-PCR. TCRdb itself ran the multiplex PCR reads through MiXCR, one entry per CDR3 protein. The sample carries roughly 500,000 distinct CDR3 sequences, less than 15% recorded once. The source of the sample is a study of regulatory T cells in long-lasting Graves disease. Study information: Newly diagnosed Graves' patients took antithyroid drugs under 3 months. Study conclusions and caveats: Persistent Graves' cases showed lower TCR diversity than newly diagnosed cases.

In addition, the sample was reused for a study of T cells in Graves' hyperthyroidism and ophthalmopathy.

Specimen: peripheral blood mononuclear cells (PBMCs), collected at new diagnosis, from a patient treated with antithyroid drugs. The J gene is TRBJ2-5, the V gene TRBV3-1, with 8 nucleotides matching TRBD1. The TCR sequence derives from a woman in her forties or fifties with Graves disease. The CDR3 here is CASSQDGDRLWRETQYF. Written as DNA, the CDR3 is TGTGCCAGCAGCCAAGATGGGGACAGGCTCTGGAGGGAGACCCAGTACTTC.